Listed below are T cell receptor beta chains from one sample, sequenced in a study of blood T cell repertoires in COVID-19. Libraries were prepared by immunoSEQ multiplex PCR; TCRdb keeps only in-frame clonotypes and omits some of them. The table includes tens of thousands of clones, approximately 86% detected once. Material for sequencing was PBMCs or T cells enriched from blood (not recorded which). Receptors were obtained from a woman aged 45 to 65 who had recovered from COVID-19. Each CDR3 is given with its conserved first and last residue. D genes are given only for firm matches. Expanded clones get a size class; other rows say once, few or many, or leave the size out.

D,J,size,V,CDR3,DNA
NA,TRBJ1-1,NA,TRBV28,CASSTTSQGWAEAFF,TGTGCCAGCAGTACCACGAGTCAGGGGTGGGCTGAAGCTTTCTTT
NA,TRBJ1-2,NA,TRBV7-9,CASSRQDFNYGYTF,TGTGCCAGCAGCCGACAGGATTTTAACTATGGCTACACCTTC
TRBD2,TRBJ2-7,NA,TRBV19,CASSIAGEFYEQYF,TGTGCCAGTAGTATTGCGGGGGAGTTCTACGAGCAGTACTTC
NA,TRBJ2-3,NA,TRBV9,CASSSLGQGAGTDTQYF,TGTGCCAGCAGCTCATTAGGGCAGGGCGCGGGGACAGATACGCAGTATTTT
TRBD2,TRBJ2-4,NA,TRBV19,CASSTSGRALNIQYF,TGTGCCAGTAGTACTAGCGGGAGGGCCTTAAACATTCAGTACTTC
TRBD1,TRBJ1-2,NA,TRBV6-1,CASSVPFGQGGNYGYTF,TGTGCCAGCAGTGTCCCGTTTGGACAGGGAGGAAACTATGGCTACACCTTC
TRBD1,TRBJ1-4,NA,TRBV6-6,CASKITGQGNEKLFF,TGTGCCAGCAAAATAACGGGACAGGGGAATGAAAAACTGTTTTTT
NA,TRBJ2-3,NA,TRBV19,CASSWARGTDTQYF,TGTGCCAGTAGTTGGGCTAGGGGTACAGATACGCAGTATTTT
NA,TRBJ2-3,NA,TRBV5-6,CASSSGDTQYF,TGTGCCAGCAGTTCCGGAGATACGCAGTATTTT
NA,TRBJ1-1,NA,TRBV18,CASSETGNTEAFF,TGTGCCAGCTCCGAGACAGGGAACACTGAAGCTTTCTTT
NA,TRBJ1-1,NA,TRBV11-2,CASSYRVLTEAFF,TGTGCCAGCAGCTACCGGGTCCTCACTGAAGCTTTCTTT
TRBD2,TRBJ2-1,NA,TRBV5-1,CASSSGTSGDPGLF,TGCGCCAGCAGCTCCGGGACTAGCGGGGACCCGGGTCTCTTC
NA,TRBJ2-5,NA,TRBV7-2,CASSPPFRTNWETQYF,TGTGCCAGCAGCCCCCCCTTTAGAACCAATTGGGAGACCCAGTACTTC
NA,TRBJ2-5,NA,TRBV19,CASRDRGQETQYF,TGTGCCAGTAGAGATAGGGGTCAAGAGACCCAGTACTTC
NA,TRBJ2-3,NA,TRBV19,CASSGRASTDTQYF,TGTGCCAGTAGTGGGCGGGCTAGCACAGATACGCAGTATTTT
TRBD1,TRBJ2-2,NA,TRBV27,CASNPGTGHTGELFF,TGTGCCAGCAACCCCGGGACAGGGCACACCGGGGAGCTGTTTTTT
NA,TRBJ1-6,NA,TRBV7-9,CASSSTRVNSPLHF,TGTGCCAGCAGTAGCACCAGGGTGAATTCACCCCTCCACTTT
NA,TRBJ1-4,NA,TRBV7-8,CASSLGGGVATNEKLFF,TGTGCCAGCAGCTTAGGGGGCGGAGTTGCAACTAATGAAAAACTGTTTTTT
TRBD2,TRBJ2-7,NA,TRBV28,CASSPRTSGSYEQYF,TGTGCCAGCAGTCCCCGGACTAGCGGGAGCTACGAGCAGTACTTC
TRBD1,TRBJ1-4,NA,TRBV7-2,CASSRTGVNEKLFF,TGTGCCAGCAGTCGGACAGGGGTTAATGAAAAACTGTTTTTT
NA,TRBJ2-2,NA,TRBV11-2,CASSFYGANTGELFF,TGTGCCAGCAGCTTTTACGGGGCGAACACCGGGGAGCTGTTTTTT
NA,TRBJ2-7,NA,TRBV23-1,CASSQLPGPAGYEQYF,TGCGCCAGCAGTCAATTACCGGGACCAGCGGGCTACGAGCAGTACTTC
NA,TRBJ2-2,NA,TRBV18,CASSPLAGELFF,TGTGCCAGCTCACCATTAGCTGGGGAGCTGTTTTTT
TRBD1,TRBJ2-3,NA,TRBV7-8,CASSFRRDRVTDTQYF,TGTGCCAGCAGCTTTAGGAGGGACAGGGTCACAGATACGCAGTATTTT
NA,TRBJ1-5,once,TRBV10-3,CAISGADNQPQHF,TGTGCCATCAGTGGGGCAGACAATCAGCCCCAGCATTTT
TRBD1,TRBJ1-5,NA,TRBV7-9,CASSLPKKTGRNQPQHF,TGTGCCAGCAGCTTACCGAAAAAGACAGGGCGCAATCAGCCCCAGCATTTT
NA,TRBJ2-7,NA,TRBV11-2,CASSFGQAYEQYF,TGTGCCAGCAGCTTCGGACAAGCGTACGAGCAGTACTTC
NA,TRBJ1-1,once,TRBV28,CASRGHMNTEAFF,TGTGCCAGCAGGGGACACATGAACACTGAAGCTTTCTTT
TRBD1,TRBJ2-5,NA,TRBV5-5,CASSFGDRGRMETQYF,TGTGCCAGCAGCTTCGGGGACAGGGGGCGCATGGAGACCCAGTACTTC
NA,TRBJ1-4,NA,TRBV29-1,CSVEGGGAGEKLFF,TGCAGCGTTGAAGGGGGGGGCGCGGGTGAAAAACTGTTTTTT
NA,TRBJ2-7,NA,TRBV12-5,CASGRDGNEQYF,TGTGCTAGTGGGCGGGACGGGAACGAGCAGTACTTC
NA,TRBJ1-3,NA,TRBV2,CASSVKGSGNTIYF,TGTGCCAGCAGTGTGAAGGGGTCTGGAAACACCATATATTTT
NA,TRBJ1-6,NA,TRBV19,CASSTRQGSYNSPLHF,TGTGCCAGTAGCACACGTCAGGGATCCTATAATTCACCCCTCCACTTT
TRBD1,TRBJ2-3,NA,TRBV19,CASSGQGLSTDTQYF,TGTGCCAGTAGTGGACAGGGGTTGAGCACAGATACGCAGTATTTT
NA,TRBJ2-7,NA,TRBV29-1,CSVDWHEQYF,TGCAGCGTTGATTGGCACGAGCAGTACTTC
TRBD1,TRBJ1-5,NA,TRBV7-2,CASSLRGQGISNQPQHF,TGTGCCAGCAGCTTACGCGGACAGGGCATTAGCAATCAGCCCCAGCATTTT
TRBD2,TRBJ2-7,NA,TRBV11-2,CASSPPAGGPYEQYF,TGTGCCAGCAGCCCCCCAGCGGGAGGGCCCTACGAGCAGTACTTC
NA,TRBJ2-5,NA,TRBV24-1,CATSDATAREFEETQYF,TGTGCCACCAGTGATGCTACCGCCCGAGAGTTCGAGGAGACCCAGTACTTC
TRBD1,TRBJ1-1,NA,TRBV6-2/TRBV6-3,CASSGNRGFEVEAFF,TGTGCCAGCAGTGGGAACAGGGGTTTTGAGGTTGAAGCTTTCTTT
NA,TRBJ2-1,NA,TRBV29-1,CSVGMTTNEQFF,TGCAGCGTTGGAATGACTACCAATGAGCAGTTCTTC
TRBD1,TRBJ2-3,NA,TRBV6-2/TRBV6-3,CASSSWDRGLGTDTQYF,TGTGCCAGCAGTTCGTGGGACAGGGGGCTTGGCACAGATACGCAGTATTTT
NA,TRBJ1-2,NA,TRBV14,CASSQESGGYTF,TGTGCCAGCAGCCAAGAGAGTGGTGGCTACACCTTC
TRBD1,TRBJ1-2,NA,TRBV5-5,CASSLAEGASWGYTF,TGTGCCAGCAGCTTGGCGGAGGGGGCATCTTGGGGCTACACCTTC
TRBD2,TRBJ2-5,NA,TRBV27,CASRLAGVGETQYF,TGTGCCAGCAGATTAGCGGGAGTGGGGGAGACCCAGTACTTC
TRBD1,TRBJ1-2,NA,TRBV27,CASFDRGSYGYTF,TGTGCCAGCTTTGACAGGGGGTCCTATGGCTACACCTTC
TRBD2,TRBJ2-1,NA,TRBV7-2,CASSLRVAGVEQFF,TGTGCCAGCAGCTTAAGGGTAGCGGGAGTCGAGCAGTTCTTC
NA,TRBJ2-1,NA,TRBV3-1/TRBV3-2,CASSQGEAGNEQFF,TGTGCCAGCAGCCAAGGAGAGGCGGGGAATGAGCAGTTCTTC
NA,TRBJ2-1,NA,TRBV5-1,CASSWGDRDNEQFF,TGCGCCAGCAGCTGGGGGGACAGAGACAATGAGCAGTTCTTC
NA,TRBJ1-4,few,TRBV15,CATSRDRHQEKLFF,TGTGCCACCAGCAGAGACCGACACCAAGAAAAACTGTTTTTT
TRBD2,TRBJ2-3,few,TRBV7-2,CASSSIAGGTDTQYF,TGTGCCAGCAGTTCGATAGCGGGGGGGACAGATACGCAGTATTTT
NA,TRBJ1-3,NA,TRBV28,CASRPSSGNTIYF,TGTGCCAGCAGACCTAGCTCTGGAAACACCATATATTTT
NA,TRBJ2-3,NA,TRBV27,CASSFRDTQYF,TGTGCCAGCAGTTTCAGAGATACGCAGTATTTT
TRBD1,TRBJ2-7,NA,TRBV28,CASSTVDRGPYEQYF,TGTGCCAGCAGTACCGTCGACAGGGGTCCCTACGAGCAGTACTTC
NA,TRBJ2-1,few,TRBV7-9,CASSLANGYNEQFF,TGTGCCAGCAGCTTAGCGAACGGTTACAATGAGCAGTTCTTC
NA,TRBJ2-7,NA,TRBV30,CAWSLHREGEQYF,TGTGCCTGGAGTTTGCACAGGGAGGGCGAGCAGTACTTC
TRBD1,TRBJ1-6,NA,TRBV14,CASSLRDRVDSPLHF,TGTGCCAGCAGCCTACGCGACAGGGTGGATTCACCCCTCCACTTT
TRBD2,TRBJ2-7,NA,TRBV10-3,CAIRPGLGASYEQYF,TGTGCCATCAGACCGGGACTAGGGGCCTCCTACGAGCAGTACTTC
NA,TRBJ1-6,once,TRBV30,CAWITGNTNSPLHF,TGTGCCTGGATAACAGGGAACACTAATTCACCCCTCCACTTT
TRBD2,TRBJ2-5,NA,TRBV28,CASSPSGRETQYF,TGTGCCAGCAGCCCAAGCGGGAGGGAGACCCAGTACTTC